This T cell receptor beta chain was retrieved from a study of T cell clones after liver transplantation. Overall study: In this trial, immunosuppression withdrawal was attempted within 2 years of liver transplant. TCRbeta sequencing after a pre-transplant mixed lymphocyte reaction identified graft-donor-reactive clones, later tracked in post-transplant blood.

The CDR3 has 17 residues. The trim removed 1 base at V and 2 bases at J, leaving 7 bases unmatched. CDR1 and CDR2 (germline): SEHNR, FQNEAQ (reference sequence). Data came from immunoSEQ multiplex PCR; TCRdb stores just in-frame clones and leaves some out. The data contain under 85,000 clones, 75% to 90% of them seen just once; the ten biggest clones take up approximately 0.73%. About this clone itself: The target antigen is unknown.

Study outcomes and limitations: Circulating graft-donor-reactive CD4 TCRbeta sequences fell significantly post-transplant in 5 of 8 subjects. These preliminary findings come from unstandardized post-transplant sampling times.

The source material was CD4+ T cells from blood, sampled 12 months after liver transplant. The chain recombines TRBV7-9 with TRBJ2-7, with TRBD2 matching over 11 bases. This TCR came from a human patient who received a liver transplant. Some T cells may be the graft donor's. The CDR3 loop is CASSLELTSGAPYEQYF. DNA of the CDR3: TGTGCCAGCAGCTTAGAGTTGACTAGCGGGGCCCCCTACGAGCAGTACTTC.